What follows describes a single T cell receptor (beta chain). Its cognate antigen is unknown. CDR3 length: 14 amino acids. The V gene's germline CDR1 is SQVTM and CDR2 ANQGSEA. Losses at the gene ends were 4 bases for V and 7 bases for J; bases not matched to a gene: 8. The data were taken from a study of identical twins. Template switching introduced a universal primer site, and the cDNA bore unique molecular identifiers. A single record per CDR3 protein comes from TCRdb applying MiXCR to the 5' RACE reads. The sample lists about 530,000 distinct CDR3 sequences; 20% to 25% were seen once. The donor group consisted entirely of healthy Caucasians. Broader study findings: The abundant beta clonotypes from cord blood had fewer insertions, and memory repertoires had none of this. Possibly, invariant MAIT and iNKT cells partly confounded zero-insertion analyses.

These same data were also listed under a study on yellow fever vaccine responses in identical twins.

The sequence came from a woman between 18 and 29 years old in good health. Sequenced sample: CD4+ T cells sorted from blood. The rearrangement links TRBV29-1 to TRBJ1-4, with 8 positions matching TRBD1. The CDR3 nucleotides read TGCAGCGTTGGTGCCCCACAGGGGGGTGAAAAACTGTTTTTT. Translation: CSVGAPQGGEKLFF.